The 27 T cell receptor beta chains below were found in one sample sequenced in a study of monozygotic twins with inflammatory bowel disease (dated by TCRdb to between 2018 and 2021). The method behind the library was 5' RACE. Sequencing relied on an Illumina HiSeq 2500. The reads, reprocessed by TCRdb, yield one row per CDR3 protein sequence and no DNA. The table for this sample shows fewer than 550,000 distinct CDR3 sequences. Jointly, the top ten make up 2.4% of the sample. Specimen: blood. Receptors originate from a human donor with ulcerative colitis or Crohn's disease, or a healthy co-twin of an affected twin (not recorded which).

V gene TRBV7-9 combines with J gene TRBJ2-7. Germline CDR1 reads SEHNR; CDR2 reads FQNEAQ (reference sequence). CDR3 size: 13 residues. CDR3: CASSGWGSYEQYF.

This chain uses TRBV14 with TRBJ2-2; TCRdb returns TRBD2, unconfirmable since there is no DNA. This CDR3 region has 21 residues. Germline V gene data show CDR1 as SGHDN and CDR2 as FVKESK. CDR3 in amino acids: CASSQDDSGTSGRANTGELFF.

The V and J genes are TRBV6-1 and TRBJ2-3; TCRdb gives TRBD1 as the D gene, but with no DNA this cannot be confirmed. Germline V lookup: CDR1 MNHNS, CDR2 SASEGT. This CDR3 region has 14 residues. This CDR3 reads CASSVAGGIDTQYF.

The V gene is TRBV4-3, the J gene TRBJ2-3; lacking DNA, the TRBD1 call made by TCRdb goes unchecked. CDR3 length: 17 amino acids. Germline CDR1 and CDR2: LGHNA and YSLEER. The chain's CDR3 is CASSQGRAGALTDTQYF.

The chain employs TRBV6-5 and TRBJ1-3; the D gene TCRdb calls, TRBD1, cannot be checked with no DNA. Germline CDR1 and CDR2: MNHEY and SVGAGI. There are 15 residues in the CDR3. The CDR3 spells CASSYTTGARNTIYF.

This chain joins TRBV5-1 and TRBJ1-6; TCRdb returns TRBD1, unconfirmable since there is no DNA. The CDR3 spans 15 residues. Germline V gene sequence: CDR1 SGHRS, CDR2 YFSETQ. CDR3 loop: CASRLMSDKDSPLHF. The complete variable domain, with remaining parts taken from reference TRBV5-1 and TRBJ1-6, reads KAGVTQTPRYLIKTRGQQVTLSCSPISGHRSVSWYQQTPGQGLQFLFEYFSETQRNKGNFPGRFSGRQFSNSRSEMNVSTLELGDSALYLCASRLMSDKDSPLHFGNGTRLTVT.

The V call is TRBV4-2, the J call TRBJ1-2. Germline V gene lookup returns CDR1 LGHNA and CDR2 YNFKEQ. The CDR3 extends over 14 amino acids. This chain's CDR3 is CASSPDSGSYGYTF.

The chain has TRBV12-3 or TRBV12-4 and TRBJ1-5; the D gene TCRdb calls, TRBD1, cannot be checked with no DNA. CDR3 length: 13 residues. The CDR3 protein is CASRVTGNQPQHF.

The chain recombines TRBV5-1 with TRBJ2-7. Germline loops: CDR1 SGHRS, CDR2 YFSETQ. The CDR3 is made up of 16 amino acids. This chain's CDR3 is CASTTDGSIPSYEQYF.

The gene calls are TRBV20-1 and TRBJ2-5; TCRdb returns TRBD1, unconfirmable since there is no DNA. The CDR3 sequence is 18 residues long. From germline, CDR1 is DFQATT and CDR2 SNEGSKA (reference sequence). CDR3 sequence: CSARQTYGDRGARETQYF.

This chain joins TRBV4-3 and TRBJ2-7; the TRBD2 assignment by TCRdb is unverifiable without DNA. Germline V gene data show CDR1 as LGHNA and CDR2 as YSLEER. The CDR3 is 15 amino acids. The CDR3 region is CASSQDRAGIYEQYF.

The CDR3 is CATGRGGGTGELFF. The chain has TRBV10-3 and TRBJ2-2; TCRdb outputs TRBD2, but without DNA this stays unchecked. In germline, CDR1 is ENHRY, CDR2 SYGVKD. CDR3 length: 14 amino acids.

The CDR3 loop reads CSVEAPGRSSGNTIYF. The chain combines TRBV29-1 with TRBJ1-3; TCRdb's D call of TRBD1 is untestable without DNA. Germline values: CDR1 SQVTM, CDR2 ANQGSEA. The CDR3 runs to 16 residues.

The rearrangement uses TRBV5-1 and TRBJ1-6; TCRdb's D call of TRBD1 is untestable without DNA. The CDR3 runs 15 residues. The V gene's germline CDR1 is SGHRS and CDR2 YFSETQ. The CDR3 spells CASSRQGTDNSPLHF.

The rearrangement joins TRBV10-3 to TRBJ2-7; absent DNA, TCRdb's TRBD1 call cannot be checked. CDR1 and CDR2 (germline): ENHRY, SYGVKD. The CDR3 is made up of 12 amino acids. The CDR3 loop reads CAISERGIEQYF.

The V and J genes are TRBV6-1 and TRBJ1-1; TCRdb's assignment of TRBD1 cannot be checked, as there is no DNA. The CDR3 is 14 residues long. The V gene's germline CDR1 is MNHNS and CDR2 SASEGT. The chain's CDR3 is CASRPLGGGSEAFF.

The V and J genes are TRBV25-1 and TRBJ2-1. The CDR3 length is 12 residues. Germline CDR1 and CDR2: MGHDK and SYGVNS. This chain's CDR3 is CASSGPRDEQFF.

The J gene is TRBJ2-1, the V gene TRBV10-3. The CDR3 sequence is 15 residues long. Germline-derived CDR1 and CDR2 are ENHRY and SYGVKD. This CDR3 is CAISERGPIYNEQFF.

This sequence joins TRBV5-1 and TRBJ2-5; there is no DNA to check the TCRdb D call of TRBD2. Germline lookup yields CDR1 SGHRS and CDR2 YFSETQ. This CDR3 is 16 amino acids long. This chain's CDR3 is CASSLTSGGPQETQYF.

The rearrangement joins TRBV12-3 or TRBV12-4 to TRBJ1-2; TCRdb's D gene call, TRBD1, goes unchecked for lack of DNA. The CDR3 consists of 13 residues. CDR3 sequence reads: CASSLSGGAGYTF.

The chain combines TRBV4-2 with TRBJ2-7; the D gene TCRdb calls, TRBD1, cannot be checked with no DNA. The germline CDR1 and CDR2 sequences are LGHNA and YNFKEQ. The CDR3 totals 15 residues. CDR3: CASSPGTESSYEQYF.

The chain employs TRBV4-3 and TRBJ2-2. In germline, CDR1 is LGHNA, CDR2 YSLEER. The CDR3 contains 16 residues. CDR3 residues: CASSQGLRMNTGELFF.

The CDR3 protein is CTSSLTRGTEAFF. The chain recombines TRBV5-5 with TRBJ1-1. The CDR3 loop spans 13 amino acids. CDR1 is SGHKS and CDR2 is YYEKEE in the germline V gene (reference sequence).

The chain uses TRBV6-1 and TRBJ1-4; the D call of TRBD1 rests on TCRdb alone, since no DNA is present to check it. CDR3 length equals 16 residues. Germline CDR1 and CDR2: MNHNS and SASEGT. CDR3 residues: CASSDNLDTGGEKLFF.

The chain employs TRBV5-1 and TRBJ1-1; TCRdb indicates TRBD1, and absent DNA this call remains unverified. CDR3 length equals 16 residues. Per germline, CDR1 SGHRS and CDR2 YFSETQ. The CDR3 spells CASSLQQLQGNTEAFF.

The V and J genes are TRBV3-1 and TRBJ1-3. In germline, CDR1 is LGHDT, CDR2 YNNKEL (reference sequence). The CDR3 runs to 15 residues. The CDR3 region is CPSSPPAGIGNTIYF. The whole variable domain, filled in from reference TRBV3-1 and TRBJ1-3, reads DTAVSQTPKYLVTQMGNDKSIKCEQNLGHDTMYWYKQDSKKFLKIMFSYNNKELIINETVPNRFSPKSPDKAHLNLHINSLELGDSAVYFCPSSPPAGIGNTIYFGEGSWLTVV.

The chain is built from TRBV7-2 and TRBJ1-1; the TRBD1 assignment by TCRdb is unverifiable without DNA. The germline CDR1 and CDR2 sequences are SGHTA and FQGNSA. The CDR3 totals 13 residues. CDR3 in amino acids: CASSPTGQREAFF.